Listed here are 32 T cell receptor beta chains from one sample, sequenced in a study of cytomegalovirus exposure and HLA in healthy donors. Method: immunoSEQ multiplex PCR; TCRdb's copy keeps in-frame clones and lacks some. The sample yields 45,000 to 65,000 clones, approximately 89% seen once. The sample comprised PBMCs. Receptor source: a woman aged 18-29 years in good health and CMV-seronegative.

This chain joins TRBV19 and TRBJ1-5; perhaps TRBD1 as D (5 bases). Between the trimmed V and J ends, which lost 5 bases and 11 bases, there was a span of 13 bases. The germline CDR1 and CDR2 sequences are LNHDA and SQIVND (reference sequence). The CDR3 length is 12 residues. CDR3 loop: CASSPWGEAQHF. The CDR3 DNA reads as TGTGCCAGTAGTCCTTGGGGGGAGGCCCAGCATTTT.

V gene TRBV7-6 combines with J gene TRBJ2-1, with 16 positions matching TRBD2. CDR3 size: 15 residues. The germline CDR1 and CDR2 sequences are SGHVS and FNYEAQ. V lost 4 bases and J lost 15; bases outside the gene matches: 9. The CDR3 bases are TGTGCCAGCAGCTCCGGGACTAGCGGGAGGGCTGTGAGGTTCTTC. This codes for CASSSGTSGRAVRFF.

The V and J genes are TRBV5-1 and TRBJ1-6, with 7 bases aligning to TRBD1. Looked up from germline, CDR1 is SGHRS and CDR2 is YFSETQ. Trimming at V came to 4 bases and at J to 8 bases, leaving 6 bases not matched to a gene. The CDR3 loop spans 14 amino acids. The CDR3 region is CASSQGQSDSPLHF. CDR3 bases: TGCGCCAGCAGCCAGGGACAGTCGGATTCACCCCTCCACTTT.

This sequence joins TRBV5-5 and TRBJ2-5; D not resolved. CDR3 length equals 13 residues. Germline V lookup: CDR1 SGHKS, CDR2 YYEKEE (reference sequence). V was trimmed by 5 bases and J by 1 base, leaving 9 bases between them. The DNA of the CDR3 is TGTGCCAGCAGGTTGTGGAGCCAAGAGACCCAGTACTTC. Its translation is CASRLWSQETQYF. The full variable domain, completed using reference TRBV5-5 and TRBJ2-5, is DAGVTQSPTHLIKTRGQQVTLRCSPISGHKSVSWYQQVLGQGPQFIFQYYEKEERGRGNFPDRFSARQFPNYSSELNVNALLLGDSALYLCASRLWSQETQYFGPGTRLLVL.

This chain connects TRBV25-1 to TRBJ1-2; D is perhaps TRBD1 (6 bases). Germline V gene sequence: CDR1 MGHDK, CDR2 SYGVNS. V was cut by 1 base and J by 6 bases, with 12 bases left in between. This CDR3 region has 14 residues. CDR3 coding DNA: TGTGCCAGCAGTGAATCCATCACAGGGAATGGCTACACCTTC. Encoded protein: CASSESITGNGYTF.

The rearrangement links TRBV15 to TRBJ2-5, with 7 positions matching TRBD1. Trimming removed 2 bases from V and 1 base from J; junction bases left unmatched: 1. The length of the CDR3 is 14 residues. Germline-derived CDR1 and CDR2 are LNHNV and YYDKDF (reference sequence). The CDR3 region is CATSRRQGQETQYF. CDR3 bases: TGTGCCACCAGCAGAAGACAGGGCCAAGAGACCCAGTACTTC.

The chain is built from TRBV5-1 and TRBJ2-5; a possible D gene is TRBD1 (6 bases). Trimming left V 5 bases short and J 2 bases short, with 13 bases between. CDR3 length equals 14 residues. Germline CDR1 is SGHRS and CDR2 is YFSETQ. The CDR3 DNA is TGCGCCAGCAGATCACAGGGTTTACAAGAGACCCAGTACTTC. Amino acid sequence: CASRSQGLQETQYF.

A single count supports this clone. This chain connects TRBV5-1 to TRBJ2-1; D perhaps matches TRBD1 (5 bases). Trimming pared 0 bases from V and 9 bases from J, leaving 10 bases between. Germline CDR1 is SGHRS and CDR2 is YFSETQ. The CDR3 loop spans 13 amino acids. This CDR3 is CASSLEARGEQFF. CDR3 DNA sequence: TGCGCCAGCAGCTTGGAGGCTAGGGGTGAGCAGTTCTTC.

The chain combines TRBV5-1 with TRBJ2-1, with TRBD2 identical over 8 bases. V lost 0 bases to trimming and J lost 7 bases; unmatched junction nucleotides: 6. The CDR3 totals 15 residues. CDR1 and CDR2 (germline): SGHRS, YFSETQ. CDR3 sequence reads: CASSLAGGAGNEQFF. CDR3 coding DNA: TGCGCCAGCAGCTTGGCCGGGGGGGCGGGGAATGAGCAGTTCTTC.

The gene calls are TRBV7-9 and TRBJ2-2, with D unresolved. The CDR3 spans 14 residues. Trimming took off 2 bases at V and 3 bases at J, with 7 bases between the two ends. CDR1 and CDR2 (germline): SEHNR, FQNEAQ (reference sequence). CDR3 sequence (DNA): TGTGCCAGCAGCTTAAGAACGGACACCGGGGAGCTGTTTTTT. Protein sequence: CASSLRTDTGELFF.

This clone appeared once. This chain uses TRBV9 with TRBJ2-7; TRBD2 matches at 16 bases. The CDR3 runs to 19 residues. CDR1 is SGDLS, CDR2 YYNGEE, per germline. The ends lost 4 bases at V and 7 bases at J; junction bases unmatched: 17. CDR3 in amino acids: CASSLGTSGRAGGSEEQYF. CDR3 bases: TGTGCCAGCAGCCTTGGGACTAGCGGGAGGGCCGGGGGATCGGAAGAGCAGTACTTC.

J is TRBJ2-2 and V is TRBV7-2; the D is unclear. Germline V lookup: CDR1 SGHTA, CDR2 FQGNSA. The CDR3 length is 14 residues. V was cut by 1 base and J by 0 bases, with 3 bases left in between. The CDR3 sequence: CASSLVSNTGELFF. The CDR3 coding sequence is TGTGCCAGCAGCTTAGTCTCGAACACCGGGGAGCTGTTTTTT.

The CDR3 nucleotides are TGTGCCTGGAGTCGGGATAGCGACGAGCAGTACTTC. Its protein product is CAWSRDSDEQYF. The chain has TRBV30 and TRBJ2-7; weak D call: TRBD2 (5 bases). Germline CDR1 and CDR2: GTSNPN and SVGIG (reference sequence). V lost 2 bases and J 5 bases, leaving 10 bases between the germline ends. The CDR3 is 12 residues long.

This CDR3 reads CASQKQGSSGANVLTF. CDR3 DNA: TGTGCCAGTCAAAAACAGGGTTCCTCTGGGGCCAACGTCCTGACTTTC. The chain combines TRBV18 with TRBJ2-6; the D gene is possibly TRBD1 (6 bases). The CDR3 loop spans 16 amino acids. Per the germline V gene, CDR1 is KGHSH and CDR2 is LQKENI. V shed 9 bases and J shed 0 bases, with 15 bases lying between them.

This chain joins TRBV5-5 and TRBJ2-7; tentative D call: TRBD1 (6 bases). The CDR3 is made up of 14 amino acids. The germline gives CDR1 SGHKS, CDR2 YYEKEE (reference sequence). V lost 2 bases and J lost 0, with 9 bases in between. The CDR3 bases are TGTGCCAGCAGCTTAGCACAGGGCTCCTACGAGCAGTACTTC. This sequence encodes CASSLAQGSYEQYF.

This rearrangement joins TRBV7-9 to TRBJ2-4, with TRBD2 as a possible D gene (6 bases). V shed 5 bases and J shed 9 bases, with 23 bases lying between them. The CDR3 sequence is 16 residues long. From germline, CDR1 is SEHNR and CDR2 FQNEAQ (reference sequence). In DNA, the CDR3 is TGTGCCAGCAGCCCACCACCTGGACTAAGCCAGGGCATTCAGTACTTC. It yields the protein CASSPPPGLSQGIQYF.

The chain joins TRBV6-6 to TRBJ1-4; possible D gene TRBD1, 6 bases. The CDR3 totals 14 residues. Per the germline V gene, CDR1 is MNHNY and CDR2 is SVGAGI (reference sequence). Between the trimmed V and J ends, which lost 5 bases and 4 bases, there was a span of 11 bases. In DNA, the CDR3 is TGTGCCAGCAGTCCAGGGGCTATTAATGAAAAACTGTTTTTT. Translation gives CASSPGAINEKLFF.

The rearrangement uses TRBV6-5 and TRBJ2-7; the D gene is possibly TRBD1 (5 bases). V was pared by 7 bases and J by 4 bases, with 20 bases between. Germline V CDR1 and CDR2: MNHEY, SVGAGI. This CDR3 has 15 residues. CDR3 protein: CASTPGQGLSYEQYF. CDR3 coding DNA: TGTGCCAGCACCCCAGGCCAGGGCTTAAGTTACGAGCAGTACTTC.

This chain connects TRBV7-2 to TRBJ2-7; 13 bases fit TRBD2. Germline V gene lookup returns CDR1 SGHTA and CDR2 FQGNSA. The CDR3 has 15 residues. V was pared by 5 bases and J by 5 bases, with 6 bases of the junction left unmatched. The CDR3 is CASSATSGRHHEQYF. As DNA, the CDR3 is TGTGCCAGCAGCGCGACTAGCGGGAGGCACCACGAGCAGTACTTC.

The chain recombines TRBV5-6 with TRBJ2-7; 8 bases agree with TRBD1. The germline V gene encodes CDR1 SGHDT and CDR2 YYEEEE. This CDR3 has 14 amino acids. V lost 5 bases to trimming and J lost 3 bases; unmatched junction nucleotides: 7. The CDR3 sequence is CASSSGQGSYEQYF. CDR3 bases: TGTGCCAGCAGTTCCGGACAGGGTAGCTACGAGCAGTACTTC.

This chain joins TRBV7-6 and TRBJ1-6; 10 positions match TRBD1. CDR1 and CDR2 (germline): SGHVS, FNYEAQ. CDR3 length equals 15 residues. Trimming removed 4 bases from V and 8 bases from J; junction bases left unmatched: 5. CDR3 protein: CASSSADRGDSPLHF. As DNA, the CDR3 is TGTGCCAGCAGCTCAGCGGACAGGGGGGATTCACCCCTCCACTTT.

This clone was picked up a small number of times. The rearrangement joins TRBV4-2 to TRBJ2-1, with a tentative D call TRBD1 (6 bases). From germline, CDR1 is LGHNA and CDR2 YNFKEQ. V shed 6 bases and J shed 1 base, with 16 bases lying between them. The CDR3 is 16 residues long. CDR3 DNA: TGTGCCAGCAGACCCGGACAGCCCCTTTCCTACAATGAGCAGTTCTTC. Its translation: CASRPGQPLSYNEQFF.

In DNA, the CDR3 is TGTGCCAGCAGTGAGAGACAGGGGTACGAGCAGTACTTC. This encodes CASSERQGYEQYF. The rearrangement links TRBV6-1 to TRBJ2-7, with TRBD1 identical over 8 bases. CDR1 MNHNS and CDR2 SASEGT come from the germline V gene. V trimming: 3 bases; J trimming: 4 bases; junction bases outside the gene matches: 2. The CDR3 spans 13 residues.

Note on this clone: Germline is not matched at one junction end, which may reflect a read error. The chain joins TRBV7-7 to TRBJ1-1, with unresolved D. Looked up from germline, CDR1 is SSHAT and CDR2 is FNYEAQ (reference sequence). CDR3 length: 14 residues. The CDR3 coding sequence is TGTGCTAGCAGCCCTAGCTTGGGGATCGCTGAAGCTTTCTTT. It codes for CASSPSLGIAEAFF. Full variable domain (outside the CDR3, taken from reference TRBV7-7 and TRBJ1-1): GAGVSQSPRYKVTKRGQDVTLRCDPISSHATLYWYQQALGQGPEFLTYFNYEAQPDKSGLPSDRFSAERPEGSISTLTIQRTEQRDSAMYRCASSPSLGIAEAFFGQGTRLTVV.

This rearrangement joins TRBV5-5 to TRBJ1-2, with D maybe TRBD1 (5 bases). CDR3 length: 14 amino acids. Germline CDR1 reads SGHKS; CDR2 reads YYEKEE (reference sequence). The V gene lost 7 bases and the J gene lost 4 bases, with 17 bases spanning the gap. CDR3 loop: CASEKWGAAYGYTF. CDR3 DNA sequence: TGTGCCAGCGAAAAGTGGGGCGCAGCCTATGGCTACACCTTC.

The chain combines TRBV2 with TRBJ2-1; D perhaps matches TRBD2 (6 bases). The length of the CDR3 is 15 residues. Germline-derived CDR1 and CDR2 are SNHLY and FYNNEI. Trimming removed 10 bases at V and 3 bases at J, with 19 bases between. The CDR3 reads CATSRGSGIYNEQFF. CDR3 in DNA: TGTGCCACCTCGAGGGGTAGCGGAATCTACAATGAGCAGTTCTTC.

This sequence joins TRBV29-1 and TRBJ2-3, with D maybe TRBD2 (6 bases). Germline V gene data show CDR1 as SQVTM and CDR2 as ANQGSEA. This CDR3 region has 12 residues. Deletions cut 7 bases from V and 4 bases from J, with 12 bases between. The CDR3 region has the DNA TGCAGCGCCAAGACTAGGTCAGATACGCAGTATTTT. Protein product: CSAKTRSDTQYF.

The V gene is TRBV25-1, the J gene TRBJ2-7; D possibly corresponds to TRBD2 (7 bases). There are 14 residues in the CDR3. Germline CDR1 reads MGHDK; CDR2 reads SYGVNS. V lost 3 bases and J 3 bases, leaving 12 bases between the germline ends. The CDR3 nucleotides read TGTGCCAGCAGTGACCCCGGGGGGCGCTACGAGCAGTACTTC. It specifies CASSDPGGRYEQYF.

The chain couples TRBV2 to TRBJ2-7; 9 bases are a match to TRBD2. Per germline, CDR1 SNHLY and CDR2 FYNNEI. Losses at the gene ends were 6 bases for V and 6 bases for J; bases not matched to a gene: 3. The CDR3 covers 12 residues. CDR3 in DNA: TGTGCCAGCAGCCGAGCGGGGGGCGAGCAGTACTTC. Its translation is CASSRAGGEQYF.

J is TRBJ1-4 and V is TRBV5-4; no definite D call. The V gene's germline CDR1 is SGHNT and CDR2 YYREEE (reference sequence). The CDR3 consists of 15 residues. Trimming removed 4 bases from V and 7 bases from J, with 17 bases in between. The CDR3 loop reads CASSARSGEGEKLFF. The CDR3 bases are TGTGCCAGCAGCGCGCGGTCCGGGGAGGGTGAAAAACTGTTTTTT.

The gene calls are TRBV14 and TRBJ2-1, with 7 bases that match TRBD2. CDR3 length equals 15 residues. The germline CDR1 and CDR2 sequences are SGHDN and FVKESK. The ends lost 4 bases at V and 3 bases at J; junction bases unmatched: 6. The CDR3 nucleotides are TGTGCCAGCAGCCCTCTGGGACTACGCTACAATGAGCAGTTCTTC. Amino acid sequence: CASSPLGLRYNEQFF.

The V and J genes are TRBV11-3 and TRBJ2-1, with D maybe TRBD1 (6 bases). This CDR3 is 16 amino acids long. With 0 bases removed from V and 2 bases from J, the gap between germline ends came to 11 bases. The germline CDR1 and CDR2 sequences are SGHNT and YENEEA. The CDR3 is CASSLEGQNPYNEQFF. CDR3 sequence (DNA): TGTGCCAGCAGCTTAGAAGGACAGAACCCCTACAATGAGCAGTTCTTC.